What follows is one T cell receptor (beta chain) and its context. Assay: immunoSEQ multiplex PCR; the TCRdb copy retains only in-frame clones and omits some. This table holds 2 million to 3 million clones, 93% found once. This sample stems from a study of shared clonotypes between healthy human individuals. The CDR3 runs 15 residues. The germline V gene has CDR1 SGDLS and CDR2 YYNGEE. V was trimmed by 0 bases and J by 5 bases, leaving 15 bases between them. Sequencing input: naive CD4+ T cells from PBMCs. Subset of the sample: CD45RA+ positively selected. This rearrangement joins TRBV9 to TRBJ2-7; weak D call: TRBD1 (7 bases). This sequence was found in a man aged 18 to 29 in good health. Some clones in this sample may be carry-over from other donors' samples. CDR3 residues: CASSVEDRRGNEQYF. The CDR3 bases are TGTGCCAGCAGCGTAGAGGACAGGAGGGGGAACGAGCAGTACTTC.